The 8 T cell receptor beta chains listed next were all sequenced from one sample in a study of early T cells in non-severe SARS-CoV-2 infection (dated by TCRdb to 2020 to 2023). Library preparation used 5' RACE. The instrument was a NextSeq 500. The public reads were reprocessed in TCRdb via fastp at Q25 and MiXCR, keeping in-frame beta chains. Entries are consolidated by CDR3 protein sequence, retaining the most common genes and DNA. The sample records about 64,000 distinct CDR3 sequences, less than 5% of which are singletons. Clones ranked in the top ten supply 4.5% to 5.5% of the sample. The sequenced sample consisted of whole blood. The receptor set was obtained from an adult who was a healthcare worker with PCR-confirmed SARS-CoV-2 infection or an uninfected control (not recorded which).

This clonotype was counted ten times or more. The chain couples TRBV6-6 to TRBJ2-5; TRBD1 matches at 7 bases. Germline V CDR1 and CDR2: MNHNY, SVGAGI (reference sequence). The CDR3 runs to 13 residues. J was trimmed by 5 bases and V by 4 bases; bases with no gene match: 4. The CDR3 sequence: CASSSQGMETQYF. Here the CDR3 DNA reads TGTGCCAGCAGTTCACAGGGGATGGAGACCCAGTACTTC.

There are a few counts of this clonotype. The chain uses TRBV20-1 and TRBJ2-3, with 9 bases aligning to TRBD2. The trim removed 3 bases at V and 7 bases at J, leaving 8 bases unmatched. CDR3 size: 14 residues. Germline V gives CDR1 DFQATT, CDR2 SNEGSKA (reference sequence). This chain's CDR3 is CSASGAGGWNTQYF. The CDR3 nucleotides are TGCAGTGCTAGTGGAGCGGGAGGATGGAATACGCAGTATTTT.

The sample holds many counts of this clonotype. V and J are TRBV29-1 and TRBJ2-1; D may be TRBD1 (6 bases). Trimming removed 6 bases from V and 7 bases from J, with 10 bases in between. The CDR3 is 11 residues long. Per germline, CDR1 SQVTM and CDR2 ANQGSEA. The CDR3 reads CSVGANNEQFF. CDR3 bases: TGCAGCGTGGGGGCTAATAATGAGCAGTTCTTC.

The chain employs TRBV6-1 and TRBJ2-1, with 7 bases aligning to TRBD1. V shed 5 bases and J 6 bases; nucleotides not matched to a gene: 7. The CDR3 has 14 amino acids. Germline CDR1 MNHNS, CDR2 SASEGT. The CDR3 DNA follows: TGTGCCAGCAGTCCCGAGGACAGGTTCAATGAGCAGTTCTTC. Its protein is CASSPEDRFNEQFF.

Ten or more counts support this clonotype. J is TRBJ1-1 and V is TRBV29-1, with a possible D match to TRBD1 (6 bases). V shed 8 bases and J shed 0 bases, with 19 bases lying between them. This CDR3 is built from 15 residues. Germline CDR1 and CDR2: SQVTM and ANQGSEA. The CDR3 here is CSSIRQDYMNTEAFF. CDR3 coding DNA: TGCAGCTCGATAAGACAGGACTACATGAACACTGAAGCTTTCTTT.

This clonotype was seen more than once but under ten times. This rearrangement joins TRBV11-2 to TRBJ2-1, with no clear D. Trimming shortened V by 1 base and J by 6 bases, and 10 bases separated the two germline ends. The CDR3 is made up of 14 amino acids. Germline V gene data show CDR1 as SGHAT and CDR2 as FQNNGV. CDR3 coding DNA: TGTGCCAGCAGCTTAGCAGGAGTTGCCAATGAGCAGTTCTTC. This codes for CASSLAGVANEQFF.

This clonotype was detected a few times. The chain uses TRBV4-2 and TRBJ2-7; D not resolved. There are 14 residues in the CDR3. CDR1 LGHNA and CDR2 YNFKEQ come from the germline V gene. V was cut by 3 bases and J by 0 bases, with 9 bases left in between. Written as DNA, the CDR3 is TGTGCCAGCAGCCAGGATCTACCCTCCTACGAGCAGTACTTC. It specifies CASSQDLPSYEQYF.

This clonotype came up a few times. The chain uses TRBV3-1 and TRBJ1-1, with a tentative D call TRBD1 (6 bases). The length of the CDR3 is 12 residues. The germline gives CDR1 LGHDT, CDR2 YNNKEL (reference sequence). In DNA, the CDR3 is TGTGCAGTTGGGGGCTTCAACACTGAAGCTTTCTTT. It encodes CAVGGFNTEAFF. Full variable domain (rest looked up from reference TRBV3-1 and TRBJ1-1): DTAVSQTPKYLVTQMGNDKSIKCEQNLGHDTMYWYKQDSKKFLKIMFSYNNKELIINETVPNRFSPKSPDKAHLNLHINSLELGDSAVYFCAVGGFNTEAFFGQGTRLTVV.